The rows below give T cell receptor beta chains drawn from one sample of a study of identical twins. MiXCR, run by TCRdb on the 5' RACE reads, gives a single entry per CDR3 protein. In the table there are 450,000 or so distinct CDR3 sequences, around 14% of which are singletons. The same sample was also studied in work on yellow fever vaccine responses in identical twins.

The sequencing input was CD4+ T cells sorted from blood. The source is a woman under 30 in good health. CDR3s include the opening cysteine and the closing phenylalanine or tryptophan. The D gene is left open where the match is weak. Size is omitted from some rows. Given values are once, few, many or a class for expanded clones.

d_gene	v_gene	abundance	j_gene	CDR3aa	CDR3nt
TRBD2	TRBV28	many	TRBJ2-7	CASTSGGGQYEQYF	TGTGCCAGCACCTCCGGCGGGGGTCAGTACGAGCAGTACTTC
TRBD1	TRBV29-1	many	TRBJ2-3	CSVVPDRGTDTQYF	TGCAGCGTTGTACCGGACAGGGGCACAGATACGCAGTATTTT
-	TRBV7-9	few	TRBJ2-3	CASSLGRGKYTDTQYF	TGTGCCAGCAGCTTAGGACGGGGTAAATACACAGATACGCAGTATTTT
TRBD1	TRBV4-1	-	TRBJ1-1	CASSQPGQLNTEAFF	TGCGCCAGCAGCCAACCGGGACAGCTGAACACTGAAGCTTTCTTT
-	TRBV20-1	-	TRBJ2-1	CSALSGQTYNEQFF	TGCAGTGCTCTCAGCGGACAGACCTACAATGAGCAGTTCTTC
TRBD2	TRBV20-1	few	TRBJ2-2	CSARRGLAVNTGELFF	TGCAGTGCTAGGAGGGGACTAGCGGTGAACACCGGGGAGCTGTTTTTT
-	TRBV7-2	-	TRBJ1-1	CASSSQGGYTEAFF	TGTGCCAGCAGCTCGCAAGGGGGTTACACTGAAGCTTTCTTT
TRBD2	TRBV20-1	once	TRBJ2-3	CSATRIYSGASTDTQYF	TGCAGTGCTACACGTATATATAGCGGGGCAAGCACAGATACGCAGTATTTT
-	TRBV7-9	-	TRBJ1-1	CASSRAGGLEAFNF	TGTGCCAGCAGCCGCGCTGGAGGTCTTGAAGCGTTCAACTTT
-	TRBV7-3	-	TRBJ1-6	CASSLLGLRNNSPLHF	TGTGCCAGCAGCTTATTGGGTCTTAGAAATAATTCACCCCTCCACTTT
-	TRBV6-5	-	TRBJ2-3	CASSYSEITVSTDTQYF	TGTGCCAGCAGTTACTCTGAAATCACAGTTAGCACAGATACGCAGTATTTT
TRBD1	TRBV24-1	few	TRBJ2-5	CATSDPPGQGAWETQYF	TGTGCCACCAGTGACCCCCCAGGACAGGGGGCTTGGGAGACCCAGTACTTC
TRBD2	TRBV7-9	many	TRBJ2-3	CASSSSGASDTQYF	TGTGCCAGCAGTTCTAGCGGGGCCAGCGATACGCAGTATTTT
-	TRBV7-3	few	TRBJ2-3	CASSFSHGGTQYF	TGTGCCAGCAGCTTTTCGCACGGAGGTACGCAGTATTTT
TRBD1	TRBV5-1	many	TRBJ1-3	CASSLARGTGSGNTIYF	TGCGCCAGCAGCTTGGCCAGGGGGACAGGGTCCGGAAACACCATATATTTT
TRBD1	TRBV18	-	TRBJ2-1	CASSPPGQGVINEQFF	TGTGCCAGCTCACCTCCGGGACAGGGTGTTATCAATGAGCAGTTCTTC
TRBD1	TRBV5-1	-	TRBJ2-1	CASSEGTGSYNEQFF	TGCGCCAGCAGCGAAGGGACAGGCTCCTACAATGAGCAGTTCTTC